Included here is one T cell receptor (beta chain) sequence, with context. The data were obtained in a study of T cell changes during pregnancy in multiple sclerosis. Repertoires were generated with immunoSEQ multiplex PCR, while TCRdb's copy carries only in-frame clones and drops some. The sample has about 40,000 clones, over 75% seen once. The CDR3 has 14 amino acids. Looked up from germline, CDR1 is MNHNS and CDR2 is SASEGT. Trimming pared 6 bases from V and 2 bases from J, leaving 11 bases between. The sequences come from peripheral blood, collected in the first trimester of pregnancy. This clonotype was obtained from a female donor in good health, enrolled as a control in a pregnancy study. The chain recombines TRBV6-1 with TRBJ1-3, with D uncertain. The CDR3 reads CASSPLGPGNTIYF. The CDR3 DNA follows: TGTGCCAGCAGCCCCCTTGGCCCTGGAAACACCATATATTTT.